The present T cell receptor (beta chain) was sequenced within a study of cytomegalovirus exposure and HLA in healthy donors. Study summary: Counted in an early data release were about 86 million unique TCRs from HLA-typed donors.

Vbeta (60) and Jbeta (13) primers were used in the PCR. Data came from immunoSEQ multiplex PCR; TCRdb stores just in-frame clones and leaves some out. The data contain about 180,000 clones, 75% to 80% of them singletons. This clone was seen a single time. Sequencing was carried out using PBMCs. The TCR sequence derives from a man in his forties or fifties in good health and CMV-seropositive.

The CDR3 nucleotides read TGCGCCAGCAGCTTGGAGGGGACTAGCGGACGAGGTAGGGGTGACAATGAGCAGTTCTTC. This codes for CASSLEGTSGRGRGDNEQFF. The chain carries TRBV5-1 and TRBJ2-1; 11 nucleotides align to TRBD2. The junction had 16 bases not matched to a gene; V was cut back by 0 bases and J by 5 bases. This CDR3 region has 20 residues. Per the germline V gene, CDR1 is SGHRS and CDR2 is YFSETQ.